The 5 T cell receptor beta chains in this list originate from one sample, sequenced in a study of beta chain features in type 1 diabetes. The investigators reverse transcribed all of the isolated RNA, so they sequenced expressed TCRB transcripts. The table came from immunoSEQ multiplex PCR; TCRdb's copy has only in-frame clones and leaves some out. The sample holds some 150,000 clones, around 50% seen once. What was sequenced was Tregs from blood. Source of these receptors: a man between 18 and 35 years old in good health.

The chain is built from TRBV19 and TRBJ2-2, with 13 bases aligning to TRBD2. The CDR3 is 15 residues long. Germline assignment: CDR1 LNHDA and CDR2 SQIVND (reference sequence). V lost 3 bases to trimming and J lost 5 bases; unmatched junction nucleotides: 0. DNA for the CDR3: TGTGCCAGTAGTATGACTAGCGGGAGGACCGGGGAGCTGTTTTTT. Translated: CASSMTSGRTGELFF.

The chain joins TRBV4-2 to TRBJ1-4; TRBD1 aligns across 10 bases. The V gene's germline CDR1 is LGHNA and CDR2 YNFKEQ. This CDR3 region has 17 residues. Trimming at V came to 4 bases and at J to 3 bases, leaving 8 bases not matched to a gene. The CDR3 coding sequence is TGTGCCAGCAGCCTCGGACAGGGGGATCCGGCTAATGAAAAACTGTTTTTT. It is translated as CASSLGQGDPANEKLFF.

The CDR3 coding sequence is TGTGCCAGCAGCTTTCAGGGGGCGCGGGGCTACACCTTC. It encodes CASSFQGARGYTF. The J gene is TRBJ1-2, the V gene TRBV7-9; 8 nucleotides match TRBD1. Germline loops: CDR1 SEHNR, CDR2 FQNEAQ (reference sequence). The CDR3 has 13 amino acids. J gave up 8 bases and V 3 bases, and 5 bases lay outside the gene matches.

In this sample, this clone turned up a few times. Other DNA sequences in this sample translate to the same CDR3. For the CDR3, the DNA is TGTGCCAGCCTGGACAGATGGTCAGGGGAGCTGTTTTTT. This sequence encodes CASLDRWSGELFF. The chain links TRBV28 to TRBJ2-2, with D possibly TRBD1 on 6 matching bases. The CDR3 length is 13 residues. The germline V gene encodes CDR1 MDHEN and CDR2 SYDVKM. The V gene lost 8 bases and the J gene lost 8 bases, with 15 bases spanning the gap. The variable domain in full, completed from reference TRBV28 and TRBJ2-2, reads DVKVTQSSRYLVKRTGEKVFLECVQDMDHENMFWYRQDPGLGLRLIYFSYDVKMKEKGDIPEGYSVSREKKERFSLILESASTNQTSMYLCASLDRWSGELFFGEGSRLTVL.

The rearrangement uses TRBV18 and TRBJ2-3; the match to TRBD2 covers 7 bases. Looked up from germline, CDR1 is KGHSH and CDR2 is LQKENI. After removal of 0 bases from V and 6 bases from J, the junction contained 6 bases not matched to a gene. The CDR3 sequence is 15 residues long. CDR3: CASSPPSSGRDTQYF. In nucleotides, the CDR3 is TGTGCCAGCTCACCACCGTCTAGCGGACGGGATACGCAGTATTTT. The full variable domain, completed using reference TRBV18 and TRBJ2-3, is NAGVMQNPRHLVRRRGQEARLRCSPMKGHSHVYWYRQLPEEGLKFMVYLQKENIIDESGMPKERFSAEFPKEGPSILRIQQVVRGDSAAYFCASSPPSSGRDTQYFGPGTRLTVL.